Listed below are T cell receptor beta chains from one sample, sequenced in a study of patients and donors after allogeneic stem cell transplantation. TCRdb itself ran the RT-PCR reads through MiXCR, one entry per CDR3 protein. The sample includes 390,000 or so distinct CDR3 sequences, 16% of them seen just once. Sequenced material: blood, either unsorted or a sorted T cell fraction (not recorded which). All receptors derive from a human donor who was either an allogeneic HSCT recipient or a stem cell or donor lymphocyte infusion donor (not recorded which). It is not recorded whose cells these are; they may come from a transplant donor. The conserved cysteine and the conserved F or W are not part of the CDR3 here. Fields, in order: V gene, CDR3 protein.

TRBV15,ATSRDRTSGNDGELF
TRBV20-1,SATQGAGNTIY
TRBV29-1,SVEGGQGTYEQY
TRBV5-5,ASSSPGRSYEQY
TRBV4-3,ASSQRASGELRSTDTQY
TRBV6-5,ASSYSSPRREQY
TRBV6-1,ASSVIPGLTTYNEQF
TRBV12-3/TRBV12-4,ASRTGAEQY
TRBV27,ASSLRVGQGGLSGELF
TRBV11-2,ASSHFLKLAGVADTQY
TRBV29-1,SVPRGETYGYT
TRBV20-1,SAGDIRGPYNEQF
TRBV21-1,ASSKGLGFSQETQY
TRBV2,ASSGSQRKILN
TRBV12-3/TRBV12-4,ASSLWRFPDTQY
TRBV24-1,ATSDFPGGETGELF
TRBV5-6,ASSSLQGIPYEQY
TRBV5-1,ASSAGQSRNTEAF
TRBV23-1,ASRGKCEKLF
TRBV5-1,ASSQGTGDYNEQF
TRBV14,ASSSPLGWDAYEQY
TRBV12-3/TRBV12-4,ASSEFEGTEAF
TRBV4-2,ASSLEGGTSTDTQY
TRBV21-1,ASSRRTGGALNTEAF
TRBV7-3,ASSHSGGSYNEQF
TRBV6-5,ASSYSAYNEQF
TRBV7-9,ASRPTSGVVNEQF
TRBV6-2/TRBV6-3,ASLLAGDGDTQY
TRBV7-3,ASSFIAMRSEQF
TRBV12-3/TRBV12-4,ASSLIKNTEAF
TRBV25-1,ASCGTHNEQF
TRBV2,ASIRGTYTYEQY
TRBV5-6,ASTATGDAEAF
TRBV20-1,SAPPGPTGAWTDTQY
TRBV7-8,ASSLETSSYEQY
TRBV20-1,SAHRDTSTDTQY
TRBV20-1,SARDPGGSGETQY
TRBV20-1,SAIQIRGYT
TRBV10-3,AIGRPGGEKLF
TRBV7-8,ASSLGRQGWNTEAF
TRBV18,ASSPLDRGFPLETQY
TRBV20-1,SARTAADTQY
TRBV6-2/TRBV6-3,ASQGQGAPNTEAF
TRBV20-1,SARNSGAGELF
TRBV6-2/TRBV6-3,ASSYSIVSSYNEQF
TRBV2,ASTLTGNGYT
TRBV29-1,SVPKQVSTNEKLF
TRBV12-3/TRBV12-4,ASSFGGFRSYEQY
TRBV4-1,ASTSAGVSHNEQF
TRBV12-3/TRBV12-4,ASSLAEAYGYT
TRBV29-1,SVEDPRYRADRYT
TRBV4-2,ASSQGGGPEDTQY
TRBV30,GWRFGTGGEQY
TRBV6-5,ASSYSAGQRVGTYEQY